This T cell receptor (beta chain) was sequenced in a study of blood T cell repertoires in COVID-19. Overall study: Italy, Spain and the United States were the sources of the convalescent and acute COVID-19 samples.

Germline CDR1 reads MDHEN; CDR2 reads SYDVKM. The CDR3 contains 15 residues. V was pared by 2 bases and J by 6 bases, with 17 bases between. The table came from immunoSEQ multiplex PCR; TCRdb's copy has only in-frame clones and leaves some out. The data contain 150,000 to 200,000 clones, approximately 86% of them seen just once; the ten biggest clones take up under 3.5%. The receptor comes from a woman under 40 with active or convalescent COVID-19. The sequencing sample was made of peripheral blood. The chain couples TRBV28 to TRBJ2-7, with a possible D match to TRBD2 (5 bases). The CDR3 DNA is TGTGCCAGCAGTTTAAGTCTAGCTGAGTCGTCCGAGCAGTACTTC. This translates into CASSLSLAESSEQYF. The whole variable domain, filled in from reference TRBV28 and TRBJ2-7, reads DVKVTQSSRYLVKRTGEKVFLECVQDMDHENMFWYRQDPGLGLRLIYFSYDVKMKEKGDIPEGYSVSREKKERFSLILESASTNQTSMYLCASSLSLAESSEQYFGPGTRLTVT.